These 10 T cell receptor beta chains share one sample of origin, sequenced in a study of OX40 agonist ivuxolimab in advanced cancers. TCRdb's copy holds only in-frame clones and misses some; the assay was immunoSEQ multiplex PCR. The top ten clones hold 0.95% to 1.5% of a sample with about 54,000 clones, approximately 85% of them seen once. The material sequenced was CD4+ or CD8+ T cells sorted from blood, taken in a trial of the OX40 agonist ivuxolimab. Receptors originate from an adult with an advanced solid tumor such as melanoma, head and neck, liver or kidney cancer.

The gene calls are TRBV27 and TRBJ1-5; 9 bases match TRBD1. V was pared by 5 bases and J by 6 bases, with 5 bases of the junction left unmatched. The CDR3 length is 14 residues. Germline assignment: CDR1 MNHEY and CDR2 SMNVEV (reference sequence). The CDR3, as DNA: TGTGCCAGCAGTGGGGACAGGGAGGGTCAGCCCCAGCATTTT. This codes for CASSGDREGQPQHF.

The chain employs TRBV19 and TRBJ2-7; D might be TRBD1 or TRBD2, each matching 6 bases. The CDR3 spans 13 residues. Germline loops: CDR1 LNHDA, CDR2 SQIVND (reference sequence). Trimming removed 5 bases from V and 4 bases from J, with 12 bases in between. The CDR3 region is CASSAGQLYEQYF. CDR3 coding DNA: TGTGCCAGTAGTGCGGGACAACTATACGAGCAGTACTTC.

This sequence joins TRBV28 and TRBJ1-5, with D maybe TRBD1 (6 bases). From germline, CDR1 is MDHEN and CDR2 SYDVKM. Between the trimmed V and J ends, which lost 2 bases and 9 bases, there was a span of 17 bases. The CDR3 length is 15 residues. Here the CDR3 reads CASSLLSGGARPQHF. DNA for the CDR3: TGTGCCAGCAGTTTACTCTCGGGGGGGGCGAGGCCCCAGCATTTT.

V is TRBV30 and J is TRBJ1-6; no definite D call. The CDR3 has 17 amino acids. CDR1 and CDR2 (germline): GTSNPN, SVGIG (reference sequence). With 0 bases removed from V and 0 bases from J, the gap between germline ends came to 12 bases. The CDR3 loop is CAWSVGVLSSYNSPLHF. In nucleotides, the CDR3 is TGTGCCTGGAGTGTAGGTGTCCTGAGCTCCTATAATTCACCCCTCCACTTT.

In this sample, this clone turned up once. The J gene is TRBJ2-2, the V gene TRBV14; no definite D call. The V gene lost 0 bases and the J gene lost 5 bases, with 10 bases spanning the gap. CDR3 length equals 15 residues. Per the germline V gene, CDR1 is SGHDN and CDR2 is FVKESK. The CDR3: CASSQEVVRTGELFF. The CDR3 DNA reads TGTGCCAGCAGCCAAGAGGTGGTTCGGACCGGGGAGCTGTTTTTT.

The gene calls are TRBV5-4 and TRBJ1-4, with TRBD1 as a possible D gene (5 bases). This CDR3 comprises 15 residues. Germline values: CDR1 SGHNT, CDR2 YYREEE (reference sequence). Trimming took 4 bases from V and 7 from J, leaving 17 bases between them. CDR3 nucleotides: TGTGCCAGCAGCCCGGAAGGGGCGCAGGGTGAAAAACTGTTTTTT. This gives the protein CASSPEGAQGEKLFF.

V and J are TRBV4-2 and TRBJ1-1, with unresolved D. Germline lookup yields CDR1 LGHNA and CDR2 YNFKEQ. The CDR3 totals 15 residues. V lost 0 bases and J 1 base, leaving 9 bases between the germline ends. The CDR3 sequence: CASSQDLRENTEAFF. Written as DNA, the CDR3 is TGTGCCAGCAGCCAAGATCTGCGGGAGAACACTGAAGCTTTCTTT.

This rearrangement joins TRBV29-1 to TRBJ2-7, with TRBD1 identical over 7 bases. Germline values: CDR1 SQVTM, CDR2 ANQGSEA. Germline trimming cut 7 bases from V and 3 bases from J; bases unmatched to any gene: 3. The CDR3 totals 11 residues. Here the CDR3 reads CSAGQDYEQYF. CDR3 sequence (DNA): TGCAGCGCTGGACAGGACTACGAGCAGTACTTC.

This clone appeared a single time. The chain recombines TRBV7-9 with TRBJ1-1; no firm D call. Between the trimmed V and J ends, which lost 10 bases and 2 bases, there was a span of 11 bases. The germline V gene encodes CDR1 SEHNR and CDR2 FQNEAQ (reference sequence). The CDR3 loop spans 12 amino acids. The CDR3 reads CATGGSNTEAFF. The CDR3 region has the DNA TGTGCCACTGGAGGGTCTAACACTGAAGCTTTCTTT.

The V gene is TRBV4-1, the J gene TRBJ1-1; D is uncertain. The germline V gene encodes CDR1 MGHRA and CDR2 YSYEKL. There are 16 residues in the CDR3. V lost 4 bases and J 5 bases, leaving 20 bases between the germline ends. The CDR3 bases are TGCGCCAGCAGCCTCTTACTCTTGGGGAGAGGAACTGAAGCTTTCTTT. Its translation is CASSLLLLGRGTEAFF.